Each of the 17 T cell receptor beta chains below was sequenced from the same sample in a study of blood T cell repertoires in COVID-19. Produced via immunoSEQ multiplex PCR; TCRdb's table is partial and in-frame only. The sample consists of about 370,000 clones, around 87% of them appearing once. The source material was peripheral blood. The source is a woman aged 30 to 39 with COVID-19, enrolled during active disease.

CDR3 amino acids: CATSDSYNSPLHF. The CDR3 DNA reads as TGCGCCACCTCGGACAGTTATAATTCACCCCTCCACTTT. This chain joins TRBV10-1 and TRBJ1-6, with D tentatively TRBD1 (6 bases). V was shortened by 10 bases and J by 4 bases, with 11 bases between the two germline ends. The CDR3 loop spans 13 amino acids. CDR1 and CDR2 from the germline V gene are WNHNN and SYGVQD (reference sequence).

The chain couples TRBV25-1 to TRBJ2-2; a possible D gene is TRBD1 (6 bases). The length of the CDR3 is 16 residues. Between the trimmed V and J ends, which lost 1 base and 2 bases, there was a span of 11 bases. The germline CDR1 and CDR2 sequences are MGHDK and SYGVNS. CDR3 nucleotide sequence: TGTGCCAGCAGTGAATCTAGAGGGGGAAACACCGGGGAGCTGTTTTTT. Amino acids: CASSESRGGNTGELFF.

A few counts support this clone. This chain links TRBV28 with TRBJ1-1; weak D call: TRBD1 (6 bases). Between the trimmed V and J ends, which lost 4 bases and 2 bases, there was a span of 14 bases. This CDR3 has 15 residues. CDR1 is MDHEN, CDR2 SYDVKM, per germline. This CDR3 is CASSSWGGTNTEAFF. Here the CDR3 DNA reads TGTGCCAGCAGTTCCTGGGGGGGCACAAACACTGAAGCTTTCTTT.

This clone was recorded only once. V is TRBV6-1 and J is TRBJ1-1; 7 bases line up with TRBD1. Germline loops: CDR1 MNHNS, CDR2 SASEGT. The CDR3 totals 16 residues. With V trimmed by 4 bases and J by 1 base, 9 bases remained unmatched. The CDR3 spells CASSGGEGARNTEAFF. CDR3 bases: TGTGCCAGCAGTGGAGGCGAGGGGGCGCGGAACACTGAAGCTTTCTTT.

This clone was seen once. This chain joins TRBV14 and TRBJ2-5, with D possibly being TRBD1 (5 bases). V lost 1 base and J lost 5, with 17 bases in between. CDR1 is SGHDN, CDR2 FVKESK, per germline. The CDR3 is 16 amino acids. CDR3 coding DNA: TGTGCCAGCAGCCAAGTCAGGGCGTGGGGTCAGGAGACCCAGTACTTC. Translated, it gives CASSQVRAWGQETQYF.

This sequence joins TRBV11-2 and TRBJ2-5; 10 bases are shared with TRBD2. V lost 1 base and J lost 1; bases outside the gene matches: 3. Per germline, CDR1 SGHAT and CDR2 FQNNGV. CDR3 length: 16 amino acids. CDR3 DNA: TGTGCCAGCAGCTTAGGGACTAGCGGATTCCAAGAGACCCAGTACTTC. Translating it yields CASSLGTSGFQETQYF.

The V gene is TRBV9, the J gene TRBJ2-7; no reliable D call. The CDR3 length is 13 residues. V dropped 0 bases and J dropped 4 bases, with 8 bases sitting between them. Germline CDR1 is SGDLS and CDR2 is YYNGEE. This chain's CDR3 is CASSVAGEYEQYF. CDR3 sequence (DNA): TGTGCCAGCAGCGTAGCCGGAGAGTACGAGCAGTACTTC.

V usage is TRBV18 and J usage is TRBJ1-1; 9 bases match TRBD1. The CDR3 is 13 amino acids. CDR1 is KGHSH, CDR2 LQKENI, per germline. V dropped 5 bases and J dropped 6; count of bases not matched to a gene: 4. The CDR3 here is CASSSQGASEAFF. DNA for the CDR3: TGTGCCAGCTCATCACAGGGGGCCTCTGAAGCTTTCTTT.

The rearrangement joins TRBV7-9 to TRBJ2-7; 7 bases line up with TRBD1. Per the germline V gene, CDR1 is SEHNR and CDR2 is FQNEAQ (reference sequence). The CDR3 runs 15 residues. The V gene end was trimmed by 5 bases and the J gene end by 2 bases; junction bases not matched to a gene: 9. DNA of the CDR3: TGTGCCAGCAGCAACTTCGCAGGGGGAGCCTACGAGCAGTACTTC. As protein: CASSNFAGGAYEQYF.

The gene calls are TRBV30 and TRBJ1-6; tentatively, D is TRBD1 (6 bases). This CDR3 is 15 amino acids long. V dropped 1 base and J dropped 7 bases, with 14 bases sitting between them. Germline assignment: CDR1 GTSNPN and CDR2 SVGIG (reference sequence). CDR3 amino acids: CAWSAQGLGNSPLHF. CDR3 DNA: TGTGCCTGGAGTGCCCAGGGGTTAGGCAATTCACCCCTCCACTTT.

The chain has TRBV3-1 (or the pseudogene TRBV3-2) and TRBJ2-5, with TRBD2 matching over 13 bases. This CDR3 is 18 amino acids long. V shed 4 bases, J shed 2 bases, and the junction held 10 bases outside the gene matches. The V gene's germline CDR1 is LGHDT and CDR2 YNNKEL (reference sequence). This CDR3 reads CASSPGLAGVAQQETQYF. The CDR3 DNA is TGTGCCAGCAGCCCCGGACTAGCGGGAGTCGCACAGCAAGAGACCCAGTACTTC.

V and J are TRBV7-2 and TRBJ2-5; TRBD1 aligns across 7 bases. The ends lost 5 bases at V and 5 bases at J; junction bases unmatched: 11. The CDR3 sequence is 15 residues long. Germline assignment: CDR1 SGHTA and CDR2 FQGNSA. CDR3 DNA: TGTGCCAGCAGCGCTGAGGACAGGTTAGGGGAGACCCAGTACTTC. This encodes CASSAEDRLGETQYF.

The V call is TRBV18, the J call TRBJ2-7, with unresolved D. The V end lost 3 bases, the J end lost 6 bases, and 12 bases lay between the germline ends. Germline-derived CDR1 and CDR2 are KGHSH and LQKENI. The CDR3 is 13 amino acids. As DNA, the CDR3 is TGTGCCAGCTCACCGGAGCCCCCGGCCGAGCAGTACTTC. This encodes CASSPEPPAEQYF.

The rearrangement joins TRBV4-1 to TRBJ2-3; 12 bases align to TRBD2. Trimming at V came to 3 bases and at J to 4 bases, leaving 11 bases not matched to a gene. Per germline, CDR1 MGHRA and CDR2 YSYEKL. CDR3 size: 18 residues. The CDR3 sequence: CASSHQGRGLAGADTQYF. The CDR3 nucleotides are TGCGCCAGCAGCCACCAAGGACGGGGACTAGCGGGTGCAGATACGCAGTATTTT.

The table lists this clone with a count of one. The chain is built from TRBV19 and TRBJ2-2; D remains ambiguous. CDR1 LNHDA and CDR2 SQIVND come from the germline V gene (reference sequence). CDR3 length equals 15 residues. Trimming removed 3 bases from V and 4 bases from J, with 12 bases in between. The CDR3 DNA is TGTGCCAGTAGTATGCTGGCTGTCCGCACCGGGGAGCTGTTTTTT. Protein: CASSMLAVRTGELFF.

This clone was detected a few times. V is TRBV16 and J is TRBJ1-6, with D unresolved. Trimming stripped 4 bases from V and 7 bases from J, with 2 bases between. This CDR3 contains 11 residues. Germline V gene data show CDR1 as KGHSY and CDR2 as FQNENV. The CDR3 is CASSLNSPLHF. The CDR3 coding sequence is TGTGCCAGCAGCCTAAATTCACCCCTCCACTTT.

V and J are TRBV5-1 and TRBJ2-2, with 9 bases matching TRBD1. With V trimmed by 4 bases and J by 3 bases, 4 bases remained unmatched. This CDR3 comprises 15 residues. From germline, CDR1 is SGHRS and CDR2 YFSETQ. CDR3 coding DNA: TGCGCCAGCAGCGCCGGGACAGGGTACACCGGGGAGCTGTTTTTT. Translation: CASSAGTGYTGELFF.